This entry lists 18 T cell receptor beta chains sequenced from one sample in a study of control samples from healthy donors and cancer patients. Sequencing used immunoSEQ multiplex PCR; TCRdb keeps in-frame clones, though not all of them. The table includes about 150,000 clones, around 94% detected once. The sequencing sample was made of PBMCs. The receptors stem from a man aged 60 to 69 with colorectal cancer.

The CDR3 is CASSQQGDGYTF. The CDR3 nucleotides are TGTGCCAGCTCCCAACAAGGTGATGGCTACACCTTC. This chain uses TRBV18 with TRBJ1-2; D is unresolved. Germline assignment: CDR1 KGHSH and CDR2 LQKENI. V shed 6 bases and J shed 6 bases, with 11 bases lying between them. There are 12 residues in the CDR3.

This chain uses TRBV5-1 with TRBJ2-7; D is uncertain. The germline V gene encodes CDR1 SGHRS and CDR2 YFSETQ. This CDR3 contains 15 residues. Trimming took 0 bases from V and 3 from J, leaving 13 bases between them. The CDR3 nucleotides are TGCGCCAGCAGCTTGGCTCCAGGAGCCTACTACGAGCAGTACTTC. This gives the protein CASSLAPGAYYEQYF.

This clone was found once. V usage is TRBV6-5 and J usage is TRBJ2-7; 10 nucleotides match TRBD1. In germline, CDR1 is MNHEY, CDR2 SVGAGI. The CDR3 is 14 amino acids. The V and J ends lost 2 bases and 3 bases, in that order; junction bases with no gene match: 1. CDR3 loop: CASSYGTGVYEQYF. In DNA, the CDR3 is TGTGCCAGCAGTTACGGGACAGGGGTCTACGAGCAGTACTTC.

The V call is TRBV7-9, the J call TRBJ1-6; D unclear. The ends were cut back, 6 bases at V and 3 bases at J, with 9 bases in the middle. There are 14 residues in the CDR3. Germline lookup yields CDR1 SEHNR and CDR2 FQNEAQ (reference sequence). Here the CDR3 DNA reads TGTGCCAGCAGTCTAGGTGACTATAATTCACCCCTCCACTTT. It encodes CASSLGDYNSPLHF.

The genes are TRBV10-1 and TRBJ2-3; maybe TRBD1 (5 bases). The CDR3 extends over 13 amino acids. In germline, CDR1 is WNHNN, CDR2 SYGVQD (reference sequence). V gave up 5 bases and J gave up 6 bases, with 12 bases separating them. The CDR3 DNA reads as TGCGCCAGCAGTAGTGGGGCGGCGGATACGCAGTATTTT. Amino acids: CASSSGAADTQYF.

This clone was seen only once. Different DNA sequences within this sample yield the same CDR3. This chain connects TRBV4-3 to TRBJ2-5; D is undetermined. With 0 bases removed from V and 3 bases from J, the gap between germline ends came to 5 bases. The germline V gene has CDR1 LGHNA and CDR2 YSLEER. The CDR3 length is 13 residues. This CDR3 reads CASSQDTEETQYF. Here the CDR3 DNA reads TGCGCCAGCAGCCAAGACACGGAAGAGACCCAGTACTTC.

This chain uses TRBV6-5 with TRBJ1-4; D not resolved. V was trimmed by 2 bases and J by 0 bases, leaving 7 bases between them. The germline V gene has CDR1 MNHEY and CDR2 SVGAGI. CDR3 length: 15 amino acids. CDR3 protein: CASSYPTATNEKLFF. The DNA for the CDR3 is TGTGCCAGCAGTTACCCGACCGCAACTAATGAAAAACTGTTTTTT.

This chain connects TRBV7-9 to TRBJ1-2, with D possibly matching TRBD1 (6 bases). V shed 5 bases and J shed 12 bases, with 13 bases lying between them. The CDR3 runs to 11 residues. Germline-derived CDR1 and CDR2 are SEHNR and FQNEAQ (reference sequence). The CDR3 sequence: CASSLGTKHTF. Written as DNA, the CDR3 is TGTGCCAGCAGCCTAGGGACAAAACACACCTTC.

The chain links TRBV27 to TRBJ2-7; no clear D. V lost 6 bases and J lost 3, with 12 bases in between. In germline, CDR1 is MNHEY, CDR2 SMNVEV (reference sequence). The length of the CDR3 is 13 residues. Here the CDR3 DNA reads TGTGCCAGCAGAGCAGACAAGTTCTACGAGCAGTACTTC. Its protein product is CASRADKFYEQYF.

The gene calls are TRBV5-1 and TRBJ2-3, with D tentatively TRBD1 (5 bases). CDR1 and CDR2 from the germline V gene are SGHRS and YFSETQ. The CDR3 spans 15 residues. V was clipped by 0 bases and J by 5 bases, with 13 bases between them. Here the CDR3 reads CASSLGGQQIDTQYF. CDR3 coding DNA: TGCGCCAGCAGCTTGGGGGGCCAGCAGATAGATACGCAGTATTTT.

The CDR3 sequence is CAWRTSGGTYEQYF. CDR3 DNA sequence: TGTGCCTGGAGGACTAGCGGGGGAACCTACGAGCAGTACTTC. V is TRBV30 and J is TRBJ2-7, with TRBD2 matching over 12 bases. The ends lost 3 bases at V and 2 bases at J; junction bases unmatched: 2. The CDR3 runs to 14 residues. Germline-derived CDR1 and CDR2 are GTSNPN and SVGIG (reference sequence). The full variable domain, rest sourced from reference TRBV30 and TRBJ2-7, is SQTIHQWPATLVQPVGSPLSLECTVEGTSNPNLYWYRQAAGRGLQLLFYSVGIGQISSEVPQNLSASRPQDRQFILSSKKLLLSDSGFYLCAWRTSGGTYEQYFGPGTRLTVT.

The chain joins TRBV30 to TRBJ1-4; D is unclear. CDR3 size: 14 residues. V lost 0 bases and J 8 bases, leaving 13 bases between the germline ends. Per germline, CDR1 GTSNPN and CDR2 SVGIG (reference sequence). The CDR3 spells CAWSVTGSREKLFF. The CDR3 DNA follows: TGTGCCTGGAGTGTAACGGGAAGTAGGGAAAAACTGTTTTTT.

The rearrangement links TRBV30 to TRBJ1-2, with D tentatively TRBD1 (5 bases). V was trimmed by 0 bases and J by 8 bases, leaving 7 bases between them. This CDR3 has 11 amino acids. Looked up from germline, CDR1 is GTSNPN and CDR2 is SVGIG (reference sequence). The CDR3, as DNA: TGTGCCTGGAGTGTACCAGGGGGCTACACCTTC. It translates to CAWSVPGGYTF. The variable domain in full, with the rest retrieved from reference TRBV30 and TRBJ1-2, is SQTIHQWPATLVQPVGSPLSLECTVEGTSNPNLYWYRQAAGRGLQLLFYSVGIGQISSEVPQNLSASRPQDRQFILSSKKLLLSDSGFYLCAWSVPGGYTFGSGTRLTVV.

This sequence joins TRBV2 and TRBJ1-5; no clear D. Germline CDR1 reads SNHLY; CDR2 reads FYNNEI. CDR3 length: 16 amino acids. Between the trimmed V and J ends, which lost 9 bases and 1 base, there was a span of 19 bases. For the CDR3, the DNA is TGTGCCAGTTCAATTCCCCCGGAGGTCAGCAATCAGCCCCAGCATTTT. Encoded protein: CASSIPPEVSNQPQHF. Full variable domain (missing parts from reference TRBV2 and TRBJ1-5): EPEVTQTPSHQVTQMGQEVILRCVPISNHLYFYWYRQILGQKVEFLVSFYNNEISEKSEIFDDQFSVERPDGSNFTLKIRSTKLEDSAMYFCASSIPPEVSNQPQHFGDGTRLSIL.

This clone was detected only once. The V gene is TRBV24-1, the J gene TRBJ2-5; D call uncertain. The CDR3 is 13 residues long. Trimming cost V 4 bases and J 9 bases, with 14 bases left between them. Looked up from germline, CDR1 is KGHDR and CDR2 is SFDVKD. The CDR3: CATSEGRFSSQYF. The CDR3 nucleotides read TGTGCCACCAGTGAAGGCAGGTTTTCGTCCCAGTACTTC.

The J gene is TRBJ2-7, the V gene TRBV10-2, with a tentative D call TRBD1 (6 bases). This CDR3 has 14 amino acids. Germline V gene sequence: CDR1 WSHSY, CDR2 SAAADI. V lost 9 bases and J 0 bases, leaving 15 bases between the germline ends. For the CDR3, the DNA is TGCGCCAGTAAACAGGGCCCTAGCTCCTACGAGCAGTACTTC. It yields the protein CASKQGPSSYEQYF.

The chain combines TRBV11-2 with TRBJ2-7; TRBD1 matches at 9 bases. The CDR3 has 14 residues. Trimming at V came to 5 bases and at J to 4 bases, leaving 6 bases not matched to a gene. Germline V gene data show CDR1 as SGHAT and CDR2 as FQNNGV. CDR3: CASSPDRGGYEQYF. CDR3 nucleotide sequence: TGTGCCAGCAGCCCGGACAGGGGTGGGTACGAGCAGTACTTC.

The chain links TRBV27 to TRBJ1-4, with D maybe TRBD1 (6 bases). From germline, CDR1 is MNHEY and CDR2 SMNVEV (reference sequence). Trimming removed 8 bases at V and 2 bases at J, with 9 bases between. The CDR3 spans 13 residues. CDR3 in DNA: TGTGCCAGCGGGGGCAGGACTAATGAAAAACTGTTTTTT. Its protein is CASGGRTNEKLFF.